The 27 T cell receptor beta chains below all came from one sample that was sequenced in a study of blood T cell repertoires in COVID-19. Method: immunoSEQ multiplex PCR; TCRdb's copy keeps in-frame clones and lacks some. Of 150,000 to 200,000 clones in the sample, about 80% were seen once. The specimen sequenced was PBMCs or T cells enriched from blood (not recorded which). These receptors originate from a woman aged 55-69 years with acute COVID-19.

The chain links TRBV7-9 to TRBJ2-1; D call uncertain. This CDR3 has 10 residues. Between the trimmed V and J ends, which lost 4 bases and 10 bases, there was a span of 5 bases. Per the germline V gene, CDR1 is SEHNR and CDR2 is FQNEAQ (reference sequence). CDR3 in amino acids: CASSWPEQFF. CDR3 coding DNA: TGTGCCAGCAGCTGGCCAGAGCAGTTCTTC.

This chain links TRBV21-1 with TRBJ2-3; the D call of TRBD2 is as the table states it, not checked on the DNA. TRBV21-1 is a documented pseudogene. The CDR3 loop spans 13 amino acids. This CDR3 is CASSILFGDTQYF. The CDR3 bases are TGTGCCAGCAGCATACTCTTTGGAGATACGCAGTATTTT.

The chain has TRBV6-1 and TRBJ2-7; 8 nucleotides align to TRBD1. The CDR3 loop spans 14 amino acids. The germline V gene encodes CDR1 MNHNS and CDR2 SASEGT. Trimming cost V 3 bases and J 2 bases; bases outside gene matches: 3. CDR3 sequence: CASSDTGGPYEQYV. CDR3 in DNA: TGTGCCAGCAGTGACACAGGGGGGCCCTACGAGCAGTACGTC.

V gene TRBV21-1 combines with J gene TRBJ2-7; the table's D call TRBD2 went unverified against the DNA. TRBV21-1 is a recognized pseudogene. The CDR3 loop spans 16 amino acids. CDR3 amino acids: CASPLSSSGVLYEQYF. The CDR3 DNA reads TGTGCCAGCCCCCTCTCTTCTAGCGGGGTACTCTACGAGCAGTACTTC.

The chain is built from TRBV27 and TRBJ2-1; possibly TRBD1 for D (5 bases). The length of the CDR3 is 13 residues. Deletions cut 3 bases from V and 12 bases from J, with 15 bases between. Per germline, CDR1 MNHEY and CDR2 SMNVEV (reference sequence). The CDR3 is CASSFVSQGVQFF. The DNA for the CDR3 is TGTGCCAGCAGTTTCGTCTCGCAGGGCGTGCAGTTCTTC.

The rearrangement uses TRBV29-1 and TRBJ1-2, with TRBD1 matching 7 bases. The CDR3 consists of 13 residues. V dropped 5 bases and J dropped 4; count of bases not matched to a gene: 7. Germline assignment: CDR1 SQVTM and CDR2 ANQGSEA. In nucleotides, the CDR3 is TGCAGCGTTTGGACAGGAAGTCCCTATGGCTACACCTTC. Translated: CSVWTGSPYGYTF.

The rearrangement joins TRBV7-9 to TRBJ1-2; possible D gene TRBD1, 5 bases. The V gene's germline CDR1 is SEHNR and CDR2 FQNEAQ (reference sequence). The CDR3 covers 16 residues. V was clipped by 0 bases and J by 4 bases, with 15 bases between them. For the CDR3, the DNA is TGTGCCAGCAGCTTAGCGGTGGCAGGGTTGGCCTATGGCTACACCTTC. Its protein product is CASSLAVAGLAYGYTF. Drawing the rest from reference TRBV7-9 and TRBJ1-2, the complete variable domain is DTGVSQNPRHKITKRGQNVTFRCDPISEHNRLYWYRQTLGQGPEFLTYFQNEAQLEKSRLLSDRFSAERPKGSFSTLEIQRTEQGDSAMYLCASSLAVAGLAYGYTFGSGTRLTVV.

This clone was seen repeatedly, ten times or more. This chain links TRBV16 with TRBJ1-5, with 9 positions matching TRBD1. The V and J ends lost 3 bases and 1 base, in that order; junction bases with no gene match: 4. Germline-derived CDR1 and CDR2 are KGHSY and FQNENV. This CDR3 is 16 amino acids long. The CDR3 sequence is CASSHLGQGSNQPQHF. The CDR3 DNA follows: TGTGCCAGCAGCCACCTTGGACAGGGGAGCAATCAGCCCCAGCATTTT.

The chain couples TRBV19 to TRBJ2-3; 9 bases are a match to TRBD1. This CDR3 region has 15 residues. J was trimmed by 3 bases and V by 8 bases; bases with no gene match: 9. Germline assignment: CDR1 LNHDA and CDR2 SQIVND (reference sequence). The CDR3 DNA reads as TGTGCCAGTCGACAGGGACAGGGTACGACAGATACGCAGTATTTT. It is translated as CASRQGQGTTDTQYF.

This chain links TRBV25-1 with TRBJ1-5; tentative D call: TRBD1 (5 bases). Trimming shortened V by 6 bases and J by 3 bases, and 18 bases separated the two germline ends. This CDR3 has 16 residues. Germline CDR1 reads MGHDK; CDR2 reads SYGVNS. CDR3: CASRARGEGDNQPQHF. CDR3 nucleotides: TGTGCCAGCAGGGCAAGAGGGGAGGGTGACAATCAGCCCCAGCATTTT. The full variable domain, its missing parts supplied by reference TRBV25-1 and TRBJ1-5, is EADIYQTPRYLVIGTGKKITLECSQTMGHDKMYWYQQDPGMELHLIHYSYGVNSTEKGDLSSESTVSRIRTEHFPLTLESARPSHTSQYLCASRARGEGDNQPQHFGDGTRLSIL.

This sequence joins TRBV6-5 and TRBJ1-2; 11 positions match TRBD1. The V and J ends lost 10 bases and 8 bases, in that order; junction bases with no gene match: 15. This CDR3 has 15 amino acids. Germline lookup yields CDR1 MNHEY and CDR2 SVGAGI. CDR3 DNA sequence: TGTGCCACCAGGGGGACAGGGGGTTCTTTGAGGGGCTACACCTTC. Its translation: CATRGTGGSLRGYTF.

The chain uses TRBV24-1 and TRBJ2-1; perhaps TRBD2 as D (6 bases). Germline V gene lookup returns CDR1 KGHDR and CDR2 SFDVKD. Trimming removed 5 bases from V and 5 bases from J, with 12 bases in between. This CDR3 region has 14 residues. CDR3 region: CATSGALADNEQFF. For the CDR3, the DNA is TGTGCCACCAGTGGCGCACTAGCAGACAATGAGCAGTTCTTC.

The chain employs TRBV20-1 and TRBJ1-1; no firm D call. From germline, CDR1 is DFQATT and CDR2 SNEGSKA (reference sequence). Trimming stripped 8 bases from V and 1 base from J, with 8 bases between. The CDR3 runs to 11 residues. The CDR3 loop is CSTGRNTEAFF. DNA for the CDR3: TGCAGTACGGGGAGGAACACTGAAGCTTTCTTT.

V is TRBV25-1 and J is TRBJ1-1, with 9 bases identical to TRBD1. Trimming removed 8 bases from V and 11 bases from J; junction bases left unmatched: 15. The CDR3 is 14 residues long. The germline gives CDR1 MGHDK, CDR2 SYGVNS. CDR3 residues: CASGGTGRVVDAFF. The CDR3, as DNA: TGTGCCAGCGGGGGGACAGGGAGGGTGGTGGACGCTTTCTTT.

This chain links TRBV5-6 with TRBJ2-1, with 10 bases identical to TRBD1. From germline, CDR1 is SGHDT and CDR2 YYEEEE. This CDR3 contains 14 residues. V shed 3 bases and J 7 bases; nucleotides not matched to a gene: 4. The CDR3, as DNA: TGTGCCAGCAGCTCCGGGACAGGGGTGAATGAGCAGTTCTTC. This encodes CASSSGTGVNEQFF.

The chain has TRBV3-1 (or the pseudogene TRBV3-2) and TRBJ1-2, with D maybe TRBD1 (5 bases). Trimming pared 1 base from V and 4 bases from J, leaving 7 bases between. The CDR3 consists of 13 residues. Germline V gene lookup returns CDR1 LGHDT and CDR2 YNNKEL (reference sequence). The CDR3 bases are TGTGCCAGCAGCCAAGCAGGGCTCTATGGCTACACCTTC. The encoded protein is CASSQAGLYGYTF.

This clone was counted between two and nine times. The rearrangement links TRBV7-2 to TRBJ2-2; D might be TRBD1 (6 bases). V was trimmed by 5 bases and J by 1 base, leaving 14 bases between them. There are 16 residues in the CDR3. The germline V gene encodes CDR1 SGHTA and CDR2 FQGNSA. CDR3 sequence: CASSPSGTLNTGELFF. In DNA form, the CDR3 reads TGTGCCAGCAGCCCTTCCGGGACATTGAACACCGGGGAGCTGTTTTTT.

The J gene is TRBJ2-3, the V gene TRBV11-2, with TRBD1 matching 12 bases. The V gene end was trimmed by 4 bases and the J gene end by 3 bases; junction bases not matched to a gene: 8. Germline loops: CDR1 SGHAT, CDR2 FQNNGV. This CDR3 region has 17 residues. The CDR3 DNA is TGTGCCAGCAGCTCTACCCCGGGACAGGGGGCGACAGATACGCAGTATTTT. This translates into CASSSTPGQGATDTQYF. The variable domain in full, with the rest retrieved from reference TRBV11-2 and TRBJ2-3, is EAGVAQSPRYKIIEKRQSVAFWCNPISGHATLYWYQQILGQGPKLLIQFQNNGVVDDSQLPKDRFSAERLKGVDSTLKIQPAKLEDSAVYLCASSSTPGQGATDTQYFGPGTRLTVL.

This chain uses TRBV6-2 or TRBV6-3 with TRBJ2-1; TRBD2 matches 8 bases. The trim removed 4 bases at V and 4 bases at J, leaving 12 bases unmatched. This CDR3 region has 17 residues. The germline gives CDR1 MNHEY, CDR2 SVGEGT. In DNA form, the CDR3 reads TGTGCCAGCAGTTCTGAAAACCCGGGGGGGCTTTACAATGAGCAGTTCTTC. Translating it yields CASSSENPGGLYNEQFF.

This chain uses TRBV28 with TRBJ1-3; 7 bases match TRBD1. The CDR3 covers 16 residues. Germline CDR1 MDHEN, CDR2 SYDVKM. J gave up 6 bases and V 6 bases, and 14 bases lay outside the gene matches. The CDR3 DNA reads TGTGCCAGCAGCCCCTCGGGGGCGCAGGGGGAAAACACCATATATTTT. Translated: CASSPSGAQGENTIYF.

The chain has TRBV7-6 and TRBJ2-1, with TRBD2 identical over 7 bases. Germline CDR1 and CDR2: SGHVS and FNYEAQ. Germline trimming cut 5 bases from V and 2 bases from J; bases unmatched to any gene: 18. The CDR3 runs to 19 residues. The CDR3 reads CASSQPRGRVGTTYNEQFF. CDR3 coding DNA: TGTGCCAGCAGCCAACCGAGGGGCCGCGTGGGGACTACCTACAATGAGCAGTTCTTC. The variable domain in full, with the rest retrieved from reference TRBV7-6 and TRBJ2-1, is GAGVSQSPRYKVTKRGQDVALRCDPISGHVSLYWYRQALGQGPEFLTYFNYEAQQDKSGLPNDRFSAERPEGSISTLTIQRTEQRDSAMYRCASSQPRGRVGTTYNEQFFGPGTRLTVL.

CDR3 region: CASRTGPPNTGELFF. The CDR3 DNA is TGCGCCAGCAGGACAGGTCCCCCCAACACCGGGGAGCTGTTTTTT. The chain recombines TRBV5-1 with TRBJ2-2, with D maybe TRBD1 (6 bases). Germline CDR1 reads SGHRS; CDR2 reads YFSETQ. Trimming left V 5 bases short and J 2 bases short, with 13 bases between. The CDR3 consists of 15 residues. The complete variable domain, with remaining parts taken from reference TRBV5-1 and TRBJ2-2, reads KAGVTQTPRYLIKTRGQQVTLSCSPISGHRSVSWYQQTPGQGLQFLFEYFSETQRNKGNFPGRFSGRQFSNSRSEMNVSTLELGDSALYLCASRTGPPNTGELFFGEGSRLTVL.

This clone showed up just a few times. The chain joins TRBV10-2 to TRBJ1-6; perhaps TRBD1 as D (6 bases). The CDR3 loop spans 14 amino acids. The V end was cut by 6 bases, the J end by 7 bases, with 13 bases between. The germline V gene has CDR1 WSHSY and CDR2 SAAADI. This chain's CDR3 is CASRGRGDNSPLHF. CDR3 coding DNA: TGCGCCAGCAGAGGGAGGGGGGACAATTCACCCCTCCACTTT.

The chain links TRBV5-4 to TRBJ1-6, with unresolved D. V was cut by 0 bases and J by 9 bases, with 25 bases left in between. CDR1 and CDR2 from the germline V gene are SGHNT and YYREEE (reference sequence). This CDR3 comprises 19 residues. The CDR3 here is CASSLGGAVVRPISSPLHF. For the CDR3, the DNA is TGTGCCAGCAGCTTGGGGGGAGCGGTAGTTCGTCCGATAAGTTCACCCCTCCACTTT.

This CDR3 reads CASSALSRGGRTDTQYF. The CDR3 bases are TGTGCCAGCAGCGCCCTCTCCCGCGGGGGCCGTACAGATACGCAGTATTTT. This chain links TRBV11-2 with TRBJ2-3, with D possibly matching TRBD2 (7 bases). Looked up from germline, CDR1 is SGHAT and CDR2 is FQNNGV. The V end lost 5 bases, the J end lost 3 bases, and 21 bases lay between the germline ends. This CDR3 spans 17 amino acids.

This clone was found a few times. The chain couples TRBV3-1 (or the pseudogene TRBV3-2) to TRBJ1-1; no clear D. The CDR3 is 14 amino acids. Germline CDR1 is LGHDT and CDR2 is YNNKEL (reference sequence). The V end was cut by 1 base, the J end by 0 bases, with 6 bases between. CDR3: CASSQVGLNTEAFF. The CDR3 DNA sequence: TGTGCCAGCAGCCAAGTGGGCCTGAACACTGAAGCTTTCTTT.

The chain is built from TRBV6-2 or TRBV6-3 and TRBJ1-4, with D uncertain. There are 15 residues in the CDR3. The V end was cut by 5 bases, the J end by 0 bases, with 10 bases between. Germline CDR1 MNHEY, CDR2 SVGEGT. CDR3 sequence (DNA): TGTGCCAGCAGTCGGTATGATTCAACTAATGAAAAACTGTTTTTT. Translation: CASSRYDSTNEKLFF.